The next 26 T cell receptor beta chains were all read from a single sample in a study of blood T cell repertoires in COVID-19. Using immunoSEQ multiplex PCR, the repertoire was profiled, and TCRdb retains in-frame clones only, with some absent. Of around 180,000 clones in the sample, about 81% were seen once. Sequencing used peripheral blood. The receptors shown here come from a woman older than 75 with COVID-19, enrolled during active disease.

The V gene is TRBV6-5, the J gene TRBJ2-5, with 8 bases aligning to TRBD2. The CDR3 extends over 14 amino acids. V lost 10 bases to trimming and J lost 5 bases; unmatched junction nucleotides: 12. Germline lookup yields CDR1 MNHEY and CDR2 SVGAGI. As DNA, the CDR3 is TGTGCCACCAGCCCGGGACTAGTGTGGGAGACCCAGTACTTC. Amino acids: CATSPGLVWETQYF.

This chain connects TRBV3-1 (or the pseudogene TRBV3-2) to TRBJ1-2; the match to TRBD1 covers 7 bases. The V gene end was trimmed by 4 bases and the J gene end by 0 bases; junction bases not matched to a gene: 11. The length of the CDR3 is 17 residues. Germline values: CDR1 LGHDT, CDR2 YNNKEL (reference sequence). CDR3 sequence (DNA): TGTGCCAGCAGCCGAGGACAGGTCCTATTAGCTAACTATGGCTACACCTTC. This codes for CASSRGQVLLANYGYTF.

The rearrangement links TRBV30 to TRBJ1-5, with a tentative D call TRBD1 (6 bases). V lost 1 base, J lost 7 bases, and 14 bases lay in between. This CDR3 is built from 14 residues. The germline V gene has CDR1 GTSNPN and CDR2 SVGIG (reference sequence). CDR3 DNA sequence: TGTGCCTGGAGTGGGGGACAAATGGGACAGCCCCAGCATTTT. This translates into CAWSGGQMGQPQHF.

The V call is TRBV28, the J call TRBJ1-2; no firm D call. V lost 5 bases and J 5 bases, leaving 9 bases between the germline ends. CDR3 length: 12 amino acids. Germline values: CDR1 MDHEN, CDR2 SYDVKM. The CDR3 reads CASSPGGYGYTF. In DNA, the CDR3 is TGTGCCAGCAGTCCAGGAGGGTATGGCTACACCTTC.

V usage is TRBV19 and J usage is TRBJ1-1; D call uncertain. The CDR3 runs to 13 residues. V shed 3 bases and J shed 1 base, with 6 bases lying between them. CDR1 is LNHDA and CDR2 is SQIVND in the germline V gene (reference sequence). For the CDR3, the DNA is TGTGCCAGTAGTATTCGCGCGAACACTGAAGCTTTCTTT. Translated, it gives CASSIRANTEAFF. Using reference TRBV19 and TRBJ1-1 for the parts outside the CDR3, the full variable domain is DGGITQSPKYLFRKEGQNVTLSCEQNLNHDAMYWYRQDPGQGLRLIYYSQIVNDFQKGDIAEGYSVSREKKESFPLTVTSAQKNPTAFYLCASSIRANTEAFFGQGTRLTVV.

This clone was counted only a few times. CDR3 sequence reads: CASSGAGGGNEQFF. The CDR3 DNA reads as TGCGCCAGCAGCGGAGCGGGAGGGGGGAATGAGCAGTTCTTC. This chain links TRBV5-1 with TRBJ2-1; 10 nucleotides agree with TRBD2. Germline CDR1 is SGHRS and CDR2 is YFSETQ. The V segment lost 4 bases and the J segment 7 bases; nucleotides outside the gene matches: 5. The CDR3 totals 14 residues.

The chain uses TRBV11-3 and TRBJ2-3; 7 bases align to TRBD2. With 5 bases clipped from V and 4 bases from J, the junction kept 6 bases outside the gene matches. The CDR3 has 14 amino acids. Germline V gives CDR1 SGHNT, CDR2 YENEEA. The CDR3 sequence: CASSAGVAPDTQYF. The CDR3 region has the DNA TGTGCCAGCAGCGCGGGAGTAGCCCCAGATACGCAGTATTTT.

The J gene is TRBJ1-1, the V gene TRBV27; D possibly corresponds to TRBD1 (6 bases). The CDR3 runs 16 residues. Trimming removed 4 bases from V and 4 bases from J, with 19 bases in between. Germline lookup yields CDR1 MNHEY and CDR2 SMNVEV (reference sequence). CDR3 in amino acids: CASSWGRGGLITEAFF. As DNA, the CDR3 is TGTGCCAGCAGTTGGGGGCGGGGGGGGTTGATCACTGAAGCTTTCTTT.

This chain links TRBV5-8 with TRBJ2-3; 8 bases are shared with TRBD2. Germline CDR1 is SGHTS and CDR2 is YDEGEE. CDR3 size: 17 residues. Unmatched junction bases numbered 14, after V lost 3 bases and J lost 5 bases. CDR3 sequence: CASSSGLAGREGDTQYF. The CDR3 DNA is TGTGCCAGCAGCTCGGGGTTAGCGGGGAGAGAAGGAGATACGCAGTATTTT.

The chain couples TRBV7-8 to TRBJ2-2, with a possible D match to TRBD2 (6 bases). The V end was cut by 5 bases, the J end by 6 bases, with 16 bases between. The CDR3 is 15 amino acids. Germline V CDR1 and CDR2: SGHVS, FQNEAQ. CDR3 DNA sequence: TGTGCCAGCAGCCCCCGGACGGGACTCTCCGGGGAGCTGTTTTTT. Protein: CASSPRTGLSGELFF.

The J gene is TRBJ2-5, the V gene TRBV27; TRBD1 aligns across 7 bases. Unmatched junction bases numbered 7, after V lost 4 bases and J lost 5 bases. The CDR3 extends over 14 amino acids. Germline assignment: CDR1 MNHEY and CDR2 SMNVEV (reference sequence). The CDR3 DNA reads TGTGCCAGCAGTTCACCGGGACAGAGGGAGACCCAGTACTTC. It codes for CASSSPGQRETQYF.

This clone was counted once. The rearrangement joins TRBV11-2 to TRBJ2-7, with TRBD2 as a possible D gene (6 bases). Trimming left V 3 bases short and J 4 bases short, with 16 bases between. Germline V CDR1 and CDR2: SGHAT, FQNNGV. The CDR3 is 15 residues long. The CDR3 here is CASSFPSASLYEQYF. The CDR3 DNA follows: TGTGCCAGCAGCTTTCCTAGCGCAAGCCTTTACGAGCAGTACTTC.

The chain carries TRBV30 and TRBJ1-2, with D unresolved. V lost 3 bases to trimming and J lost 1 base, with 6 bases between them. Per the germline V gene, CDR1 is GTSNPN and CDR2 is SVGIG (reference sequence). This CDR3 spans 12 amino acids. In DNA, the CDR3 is TGTGCCTGGAGCGGTTTTAACTATGGCTACACCTTC. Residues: CAWSGFNYGYTF.

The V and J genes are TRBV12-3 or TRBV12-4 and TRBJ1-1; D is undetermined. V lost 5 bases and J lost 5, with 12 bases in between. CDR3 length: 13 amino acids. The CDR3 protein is CASSVLPRTEAFF. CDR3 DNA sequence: TGTGCCAGCAGTGTACTTCCACGGACTGAAGCTTTCTTT.

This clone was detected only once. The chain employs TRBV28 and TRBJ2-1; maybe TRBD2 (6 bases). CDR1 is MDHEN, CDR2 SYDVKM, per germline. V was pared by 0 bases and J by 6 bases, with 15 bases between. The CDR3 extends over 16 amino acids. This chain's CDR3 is CASSLWLARNSNEQFF. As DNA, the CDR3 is TGTGCCAGCAGTTTATGGCTAGCGAGAAACTCCAATGAGCAGTTCTTC.

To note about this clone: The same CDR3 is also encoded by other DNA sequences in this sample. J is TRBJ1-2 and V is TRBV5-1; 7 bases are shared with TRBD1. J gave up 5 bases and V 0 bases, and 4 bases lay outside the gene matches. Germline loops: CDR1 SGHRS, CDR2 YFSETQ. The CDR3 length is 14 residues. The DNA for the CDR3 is TGCGCCAGCAGCTTGGGGCAGGGGGATTATGGCTACACCTTC. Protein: CASSLGQGDYGYTF.

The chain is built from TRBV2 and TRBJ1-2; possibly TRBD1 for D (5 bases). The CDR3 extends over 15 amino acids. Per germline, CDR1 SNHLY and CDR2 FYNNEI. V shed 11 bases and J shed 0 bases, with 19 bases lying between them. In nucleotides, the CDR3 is TGTGCCCGATTAGACCGGGTAGGGGCTAACTATGGCTACACCTTC. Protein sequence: CARLDRVGANYGYTF. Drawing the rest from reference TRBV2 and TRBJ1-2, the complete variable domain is EPEVTQTPSHQVTQMGQEVILRCVPISNHLYFYWYRQILGQKVEFLVSFYNNEISEKSEIFDDQFSVERPDGSNFTLKIRSTKLEDSAMYFCARLDRVGANYGYTFGSGTRLTVV.

The CDR3 sequence is CASSIPLDYINTGELFF. The CDR3 DNA sequence: TGTGCCAGTAGTATACCCTTGGACTACATTAACACCGGGGAGCTGTTTTTT. The V and J genes are TRBV19 and TRBJ2-2; possibly TRBD2 for D (6 bases). This CDR3 has 17 amino acids. Per germline, CDR1 LNHDA and CDR2 SQIVND (reference sequence). Deletions cut 2 bases from V and 2 bases from J, with 15 bases between.

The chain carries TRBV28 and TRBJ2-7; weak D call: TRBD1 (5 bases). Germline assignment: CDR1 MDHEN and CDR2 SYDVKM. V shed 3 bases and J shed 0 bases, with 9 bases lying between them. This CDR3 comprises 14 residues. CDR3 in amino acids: CASSFPDISYEQYF. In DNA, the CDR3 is TGTGCCAGCAGTTTCCCGGACATCTCCTACGAGCAGTACTTC.

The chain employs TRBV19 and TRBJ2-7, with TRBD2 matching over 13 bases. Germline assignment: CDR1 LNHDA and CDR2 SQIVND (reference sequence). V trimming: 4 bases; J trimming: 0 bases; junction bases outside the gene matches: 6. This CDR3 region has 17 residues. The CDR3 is CASSNPWTSGSSYEQYF. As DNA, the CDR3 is TGTGCCAGTAGTAACCCGTGGACTAGCGGGAGCTCCTACGAGCAGTACTTC.

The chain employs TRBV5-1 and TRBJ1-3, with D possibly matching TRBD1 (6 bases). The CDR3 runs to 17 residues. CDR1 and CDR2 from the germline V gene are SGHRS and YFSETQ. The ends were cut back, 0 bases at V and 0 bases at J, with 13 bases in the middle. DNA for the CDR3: TGCGCCAGCAGCTTGGAAGGGGACACCAGCTCTGGAAACACCATATATTTT. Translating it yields CASSLEGDTSSGNTIYF.

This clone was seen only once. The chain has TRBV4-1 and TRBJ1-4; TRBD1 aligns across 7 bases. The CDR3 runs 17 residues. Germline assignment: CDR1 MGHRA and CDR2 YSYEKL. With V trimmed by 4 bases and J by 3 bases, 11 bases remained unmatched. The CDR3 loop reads CASSPLGGRAPNEKLFF. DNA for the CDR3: TGCGCCAGCAGCCCCCTAGGGGGCCGGGCACCTAATGAAAAACTGTTTTTT.

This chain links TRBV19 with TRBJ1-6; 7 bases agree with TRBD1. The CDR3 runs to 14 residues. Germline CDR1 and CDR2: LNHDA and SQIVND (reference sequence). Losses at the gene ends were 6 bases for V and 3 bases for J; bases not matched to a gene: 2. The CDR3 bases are TGTGCCAGTAGGACAGGGAACTATAATTCACCCCTCCACTTT. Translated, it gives CASRTGNYNSPLHF.

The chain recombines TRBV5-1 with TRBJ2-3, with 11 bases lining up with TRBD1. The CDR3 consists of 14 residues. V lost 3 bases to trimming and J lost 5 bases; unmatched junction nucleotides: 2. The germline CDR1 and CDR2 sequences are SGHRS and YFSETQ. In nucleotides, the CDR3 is TGCGCCAGCAGCTCGGGACAGGGGGGAGATACGCAGTATTTT. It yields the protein CASSSGQGGDTQYF.

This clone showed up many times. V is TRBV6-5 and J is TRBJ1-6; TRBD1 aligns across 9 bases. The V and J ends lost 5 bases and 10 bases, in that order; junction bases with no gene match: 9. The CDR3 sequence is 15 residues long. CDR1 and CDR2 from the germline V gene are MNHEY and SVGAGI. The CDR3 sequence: CASSKRDRVTSPLHF. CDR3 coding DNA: TGTGCCAGCAGTAAACGGGACAGGGTCACCTCACCCCTCCACTTT.

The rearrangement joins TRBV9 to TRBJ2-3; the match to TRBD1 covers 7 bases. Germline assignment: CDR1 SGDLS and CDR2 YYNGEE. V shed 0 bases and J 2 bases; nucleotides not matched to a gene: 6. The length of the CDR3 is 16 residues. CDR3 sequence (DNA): TGTGCCAGCAGCGTAGGAGGGACAGTCTACACAGATACGCAGTATTTT. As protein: CASSVGGTVYTDTQYF.